The clone carrying this TCR beta chain has just a few counts. This sample stems from a study of identical twins. A universal primer binding site was introduced by template switching. The final cDNA contained unique molecular identifiers. TCRdb independently ran MiXCR on the 5' RACE reads; one entry per CDR3 protein. The sample lists 1,800,000 or so distinct CDR3 sequences; 25% to 35% were seen once. V was clipped by 7 bases and J by 1 base; unmatched bases: 6. Germline assignment: CDR1 MNHNY and CDR2 SVGAGI (reference sequence). There are 14 residues in the CDR3. The source is a newborn girl in good health. The gene calls are TRBV6-6 and TRBJ2-5; 7 bases agree with TRBD2. The sequenced material came from cord blood. The DNA of the CDR3 is TGTGCCAGCACGGCTAGCGGATCCCAAGAGACCCAGTACTTC. Protein product: CASTASGSQETQYF.